This T cell receptor beta chain was sequenced for a study of technical replicates of blood from several donors. Method: immunoSEQ multiplex PCR; TCRdb's copy keeps in-frame clones and lacks some. The profile shows approximately 65,000 clones, approximately 86% of them singletons. This clone was seen a handful of times. The CDR3 extends over 15 amino acids. The V gene's germline CDR1 is MNHEY and CDR2 SMNVEV (reference sequence). V was shortened by 2 bases and J by 8 bases, with 18 bases between the two germline ends. This rearrangement joins TRBV27 to TRBJ1-2, with D perhaps matching TRBD1 (5 bases). The sequenced material came from PBMCs. The origin of this receptor is a human donor in good health. Some clones in this sample may be carry-over from other donors' samples. DNA for the CDR3: TGTGCCAGCAGTTTAACCCAGGCAGGGAAAGTCGGCTACACCTTC. Translated, it gives CASSLTQAGKVGYTF.